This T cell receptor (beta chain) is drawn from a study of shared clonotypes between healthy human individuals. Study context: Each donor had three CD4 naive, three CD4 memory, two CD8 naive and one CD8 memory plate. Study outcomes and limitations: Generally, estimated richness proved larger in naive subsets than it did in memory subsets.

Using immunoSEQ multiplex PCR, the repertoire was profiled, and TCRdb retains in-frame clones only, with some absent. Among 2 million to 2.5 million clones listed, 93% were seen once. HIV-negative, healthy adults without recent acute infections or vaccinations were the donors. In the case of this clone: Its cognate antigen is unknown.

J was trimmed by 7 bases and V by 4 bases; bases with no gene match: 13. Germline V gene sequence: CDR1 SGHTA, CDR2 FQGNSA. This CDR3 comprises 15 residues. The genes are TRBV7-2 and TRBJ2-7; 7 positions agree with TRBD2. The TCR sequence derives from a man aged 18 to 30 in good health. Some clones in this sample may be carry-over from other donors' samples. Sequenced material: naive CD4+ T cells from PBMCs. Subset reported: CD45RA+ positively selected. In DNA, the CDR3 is TGTGCCAGCAGCTCGTTTACAGCGGGACCTCGGGAGCAGTACTTC. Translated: CASSSFTAGPREQYF.